This T cell receptor gamma chain was captured in a study of gamma delta lymphoproliferative disorders and STAT genes (dated by TCRdb to between 2018 and 2020). Concerning the study at large: Among the 9 sequenced Tgammadelta LGLL patients, 4 had symptomatic disease and 5 had an indolent course. Delta-chain libraries followed the EuroClonality-NGS working group standard operating procedure, because no corresponding Invivoscribe delta assay was available. The LymphoTrack Dx TCRG Assay was used to prepare gamma-chain libraries from at least 50 ng of genomic DNA. Within a larger immunophenotypic and STAT-mutation study, TCR gamma and delta CDR3 repertoires were profiled by deep sequencing in Tgammadelta lymphoproliferative disease patients and healthy controls. The TCR-sequenced pilot group comprised roughly 9 Tgammadelta large granular lymphocyte leukemia patients and a couple of hepatosplenic T-cell lymphoma patients. To confirm the results, all delta-chain samples and a couple of gamma-chain samples were sequenced a second time.

A remark on this clone: The antigen it binds to is not known. Qualities for individual bases were not recorded, and no much larger clone is one base off.

As encoded in the germline V gene, CDR1 is VINAFY while CDR2 is YDVSNSKD. For this chain, trimming is 5 bases at the V end and 12 bases at the J end, and the number of junction bases without a gene match is 4. Its CDR3 holds 9 amino acids, cysteine through phenylalanine. Only the CDR3 DNA stays, 27 bases, in frame from base 1. Both library preparation methods relied on multiplex PCR with primers aimed at conserved V and J regions of the TCR genes. Amplicons were purified, pooled and sequenced on an Illumina MiSeq platform. For the original study's pipeline: V(D)J alignment, clonotype assembly and translation were performed with MiXCR, whereas functionality assessment and CDR3 repertoire analyses were performed with VDJtools. CDR3 was defined according to IMGT, and analyses were limited to productive sequences using functional genes, with ORF genes and pseudogenes excluded. A custom Python script was used to search all patients and controls for identical amino acid CDR3s of major clonotypes (frequency >=5%). To compare clonotype frequencies between patients and controls, a one-sided non-parametric Wilcoxon test was applied. For TCRdb, the public reads were processed anew by CATT, and duplicate DNA sequences were folded into one row. The V and J calls were determined by TCRdb, not by the authors. This sample gives some 2,300 gamma-chain clones in total; about 19% of them show up just once. The ten biggest clones cover around 60% of the sample.

TCR sequencing was performed on genomic DNA from peripheral blood mononuclear cells isolated from patients and controls. Of the sequenced patients, about five were male and 6 were female, and the group's median age was roughly 59 years. All patients came from a single hematology unit in Padova, Italy, and their diagnoses were reclassified as T-LGLL or HSTCL using the 2017 WHO criteria. All patient samples were collected while patients were either off therapy or before therapy. Overall results and qualifications from the work: Vgamma9-JgammaP and Vdelta2-Ddelta3-Jdelta1 rearrangements dominated major clones in indolent patients but were absent in symptomatic patients, who used less common gene combinations. Almost every major gamma and delta clonotype in patients was public, meaning shared with at least one healthy donor, and only a couple of gamma clonotypes were private to disease. T cells in controls likely covered a range of maturation stages, whereas leukemic cells were skewed toward terminal effectors, which could potentially limit comparisons between patients and controls. According to the authors, NGS specificity may be reduced at low frequencies, so whether leukemic clones are public or private needs confirmation. When whole repertoires were clustered, gamma repertoires from patients grouped apart from those of healthy controls, but delta repertoires did not separate between the groups.

Sequencing was carried out using blood. The sequence came from a human donor with gamma-delta T-cell large granular lymphocyte leukemia. Rearrangement joined TRGV5 to TRGJ1 or TRGJ2. Since TCRdb gives no J gene, matching the DNA to germline was used here to assign it. The CDR3 has the sequence CATWVWKLF. The nucleotide sequence is TGTGCCACCTGGGTATGGAAACTCTTT.